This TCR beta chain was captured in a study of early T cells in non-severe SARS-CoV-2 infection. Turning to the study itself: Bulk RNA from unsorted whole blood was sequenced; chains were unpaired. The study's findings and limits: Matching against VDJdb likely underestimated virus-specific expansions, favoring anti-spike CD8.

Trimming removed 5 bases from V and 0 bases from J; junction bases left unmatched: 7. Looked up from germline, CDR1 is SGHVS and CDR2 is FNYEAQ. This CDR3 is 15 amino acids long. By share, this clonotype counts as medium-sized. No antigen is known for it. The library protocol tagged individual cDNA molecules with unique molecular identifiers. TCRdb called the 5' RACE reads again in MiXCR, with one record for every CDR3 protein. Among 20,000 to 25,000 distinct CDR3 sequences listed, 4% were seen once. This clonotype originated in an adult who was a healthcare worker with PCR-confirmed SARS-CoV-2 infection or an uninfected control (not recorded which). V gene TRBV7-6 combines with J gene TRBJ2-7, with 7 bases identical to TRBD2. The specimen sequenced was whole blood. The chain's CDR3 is CASSPRAGSSYEQYF. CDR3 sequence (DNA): TGTGCCAGCAGCCCCCGAGCGGGGAGCTCCTACGAGCAGTACTTC.